This TCR beta chain was identified in a study of blood T cell repertoires in COVID-19. The method was immunoSEQ multiplex PCR; TCRdb's version includes in-frame clones alone and lacks a portion of them. The profile covers about 240,000 clones, with approximately 86% appearing a single time and 2% to 3% taken by the ten largest. Germline V gene data show CDR1 as LNHDA and CDR2 as SQIVND (reference sequence). This CDR3 comprises 19 residues. Trimming stripped 4 bases from V and 11 bases from J, with 32 bases between. There are a few counts of this clone. Material: PBMCs or T cells enriched from blood (not recorded which). V gene TRBV19 combines with J gene TRBJ1-4; unclear D gene. This clonotype was obtained from a woman in her 30s with acute COVID-19. In DNA, the CDR3 is TGTGCCAGTAGTAATTTTTTCCCCTTATCGACCGGTTCATTGGGCAAACTGTTTTTT. Amino acid sequence: CASSNFFPLSTGSLGKLFF.